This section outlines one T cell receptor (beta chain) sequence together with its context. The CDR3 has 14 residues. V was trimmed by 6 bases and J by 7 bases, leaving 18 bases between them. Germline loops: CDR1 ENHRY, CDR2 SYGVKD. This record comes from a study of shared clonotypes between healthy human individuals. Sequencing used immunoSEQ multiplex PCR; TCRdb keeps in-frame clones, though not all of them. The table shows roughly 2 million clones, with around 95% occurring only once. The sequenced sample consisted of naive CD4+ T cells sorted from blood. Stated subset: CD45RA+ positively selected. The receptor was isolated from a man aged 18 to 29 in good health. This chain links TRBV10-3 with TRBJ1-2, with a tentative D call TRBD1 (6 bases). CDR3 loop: CAISPGTPDFGYTF. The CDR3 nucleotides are TGTGCCATCAGCCCCGGGACACCGGATTTTGGCTACACCTTC.